Listed below are T cell receptor beta chains from one sample, sequenced in a study of blood T cell repertoires in COVID-19. Clones were sequenced by immunoSEQ multiplex PCR, and TCRdb holds only the in-frame ones, with some missing. This repertoire shows about 380,000 clones, roughly 91% found once; its top ten account for 1.2%. The specimen was PBMCs or T cells enriched from blood (not recorded which). Every receptor here comes from a woman aged 18 to 35 who had recovered from COVID-19. The CDR3 runs from the conserved cysteine through the conserved F or W. A D gene is named only where the DNA matches it firmly. Size tells how often a clone was seen (once, few, many) or the class of an expanded clone, and some rows leave it out.

j_gene,d_gene,abundance,v_gene,CDR3aa,CDR3nt
TRBJ1-1,TRBD1,.,TRBV30,CAWGQGRGTEAFF,TGTGCCTGGGGACAGGGCCGCGGCACTGAAGCTTTCTTT
TRBJ1-5,.,.,TRBV18,CASSLRRGDPPQHF,TGTGCCAGCTCATTACGACGGGGGGATCCGCCCCAGCATTTT
TRBJ2-7,TRBD2,.,TRBV5-4,CASSLVTSAEQYF,TGTGCCAGCAGCTTGGTGACTAGCGCCGAGCAGTACTTC
TRBJ2-5,.,.,TRBV4-1,CASSQPGHPGETQYF,TGCGCCAGCAGCCAACCGGGACACCCGGGAGAGACCCAGTACTTC
TRBJ1-2,TRBD1,.,TRBV5-6,CASSVGTGNNYGYTF,TGTGCCAGCAGCGTCGGGACAGGGAACAACTATGGCTACACCTTC
TRBJ1-1,.,.,TRBV29-1,CSVDVFNPYNTEAFF,TGCAGCGTTGACGTATTTAACCCCTATAACACTGAAGCTTTCTTT
TRBJ2-7,TRBD2,.,TRBV6-5,CASSYSEGRDEQYF,TGTGCCAGCAGTTACTCGGAGGGGAGGGACGAGCAGTACTTC
TRBJ2-1,.,.,TRBV4-1,CASSRGLEEQFF,TGCGCCAGCAGCCGGGGGCTGGAGGAGCAGTTCTTC
TRBJ2-7,TRBD1,.,TRBV6-1,CASSEGLFGQASYEQYF,TGTGCCAGCAGTGAAGGGCTCTTTGGACAGGCGAGCTACGAGCAGTACTTC
TRBJ2-3,.,.,TRBV14,CASSRAGSSDTQYF,TGTGCCAGCAGCCGAGCCGGGTCCTCAGATACGCAGTATTTT
TRBJ2-1,TRBD1,few,TRBV9,CASSQSGSGGNEQFF,TGTGCCAGCAGCCAAAGTGGTTCAGGGGGCAATGAGCAGTTCTTC
TRBJ1-3,TRBD1,once,TRBV18,CASSQGQGFSGNTIYF,TGTGCCAGCTCACAGGGACAGGGATTCTCTGGAAACACCATATATTTT
TRBJ1-2,TRBD1,few,TRBV7-9,CASSLAVGGDYGYTF,TGTGCCAGCAGCTTAGCCGTAGGGGGCGACTATGGCTACACCTTC
TRBJ2-5,TRBD1,.,TRBV28,CASSRYRGSETQYF,TGTGCCAGCAGTCGGTACAGGGGGTCGGAGACCCAGTACTTC
TRBJ1-6,.,.,TRBV12-3/TRBV12-4,CASSRVFNSPLHF,TGTGCCAGCAGTCGGGTCTTTAATTCACCCCTCCACTTT
TRBJ1-2,.,.,TRBV13,CASSYQQGGYTF,TGTGCCAGCAGCTACCAACAGGGCGGCTACACCTTC
TRBJ2-5,.,few,TRBV6-1,CASSEIGGQGGETQYF,TGTGCCAGCAGTGAAATTGGTGGGCAGGGAGGAGAGACCCAGTACTTC
TRBJ2-1,TRBD2,.,TRBV7-9,CASSLPGGPYNEQFF,TGTGCCAGCAGCCTCCCGGGGGGGCCCTACAATGAGCAGTTCTTC
TRBJ1-1,TRBD1,.,TRBV27,CASSDGRDRGSTEAFF,TGTGCCAGCAGTGACGGCCGGGACAGGGGGTCGACTGAAGCTTTCTTT
TRBJ2-7,.,once,TRBV4-2,CASSQVWEQGYEQYF,TGTGCCAGCAGCCAAGTTTGGGAACAGGGCTACGAGCAGTACTTC